Included here is one T cell receptor (beta chain) sequence, with context. TCRdb reprocessed the reads via MiXCR and lists one record per CDR3 protein. Among about 490,000 distinct CDR3 sequences listed, 26% were seen once. These data originate in a study of T cell repertoires in cytomegalovirus infection. This sequence was found in a human donor in good health (CMV status not recorded). Some clones in this sample may be carry-over from other donors' samples. Sequenced: PBMCs.

CDR3 bases: TGTGCCAGCAGTTACTCAGGACAGAGTTATAGCAATCAGCCCCAGCATTTT. This translates into CASSYSGQSYSNQPQHF. This chain uses TRBV6-6 with TRBJ1-5, with D tentatively TRBD1 (6 bases). Between the trimmed V and J ends, which lost 0 bases and 0 bases, there was a span of 12 bases. Germline V CDR1 and CDR2: MNHNY, SVGAGI (reference sequence). CDR3 length: 17 residues.